This entry features one T cell receptor (beta chain) sequence. What it recognizes is unknown. The CDR3 length is 20 residues. The germline V and J ends were trimmed by 0 bases and 3 bases, with 24 bases remaining between them. This specimen comes from a study of STAT3 mutations in large granular lymphocyte leukemia. As for the study in general: Roughly half the longitudinally sequenced T-LGLL patients had canonical STAT3 mutations. General study results and limits: In some patients, a small highly pathogenic clone possibly went undetected. At least one immunodominant TCR beta clonotype appeared in every T-cell large granular lymphocyte leukemia patient.

TCRbeta libraries averaged about 40,773 productive templates per sample. The assay was immunoSEQ multiplex PCR, and TCRdb's table has in-frame clones only and misses some. Altogether over 1,500 clones are present, 55% being singletons, with the ten largest covering about 35%. This chain joins TRBV23-1 and TRBJ2-1, with D tentatively TRBD1 (5 bases). TRBV23-1 qualifies as an ORF whose function is uncertain. The clonotype comes from a man aged 55 to 70 with T-cell large granular lymphocyte leukemia. Some clones in this sample may be carry-over from other donors' samples. Sequencing input: peripheral blood mononuclear cells. The CDR3 loop is CASSQSSPGKSFRYYNEQFF. The CDR3 nucleotides read TGCGCCAGCAGTCAATCATCTCCAGGGAAAAGTTTTAGGTACTACAATGAGCAGTTCTTC.